The 18 T cell receptor beta chains reported below all come from one sample, sequenced in a study of blood T cell repertoires in COVID-19. Method: immunoSEQ multiplex PCR; TCRdb's copy keeps in-frame clones and lacks some. This table holds more than 200,000 clones, around nine tenths found once. Sequences were obtained from PBMCs or T cells enriched from blood (not recorded which). These TCRs come from a woman aged 25 to 39 who had recovered from COVID-19.

Here the CDR3 reads CASSDTTGFTGNTIYF. DNA for the CDR3: TGTGCCAGCAGTGACACGACAGGGTTCACTGGAAACACCATATATTTT. The V and J genes are TRBV5-6 and TRBJ1-3; TRBD1 aligns across 7 bases. V gave up 5 bases and J gave up 2 bases; unmatched junction bases: 10. Germline assignment: CDR1 SGHDT and CDR2 YYEEEE. The CDR3 runs to 16 residues.

The chain uses TRBV7-3 and TRBJ2-3; 9 nucleotides line up with TRBD2. The CDR3 is 17 residues long. Trimming took 5 bases from V and 0 from J; bases not matched to a gene: 9. The germline CDR1 and CDR2 sequences are SGHTA and FQGTGA. CDR3 sequence reads: CASSGGGREVSTDTQYF. CDR3 DNA sequence: TGTGCCAGCAGCGGGGGCGGGAGGGAGGTTAGCACAGATACGCAGTATTTT.

The V and J genes are TRBV11-2 and TRBJ1-1; 9 bases line up with TRBD1. Per germline, CDR1 SGHAT and CDR2 FQNNGV. Germline trimming cut 6 bases from V and 5 bases from J; bases unmatched to any gene: 10. This CDR3 is 15 amino acids long. DNA for the CDR3: TGTGCCAGCAGACCCCACAGGGGGCGCAGTACTGAAGCTTTCTTT. Translating gives CASRPHRGRSTEAFF.

The chain joins TRBV19 to TRBJ1-2; D gene uncertain. Looked up from germline, CDR1 is LNHDA and CDR2 is SQIVND (reference sequence). CDR3 length equals 14 residues. The ends were cut back, 4 bases at V and 8 bases at J, with 17 bases in the middle. The CDR3, as DNA: TGTGCCAGTAGTAACAGTCAACACGCCTTCGGCTACACCTTC. Its translation is CASSNSQHAFGYTF.

The rearrangement links TRBV5-6 to TRBJ1-1, with D tentatively TRBD1 (6 bases). Trimming removed 4 bases at V and 6 bases at J, with 19 bases between. The CDR3 runs to 15 residues. Germline V gene lookup returns CDR1 SGHDT and CDR2 YYEEEE. CDR3 sequence: CASSPQQGWGAEAFF. Written as DNA, the CDR3 is TGTGCCAGCAGCCCCCAACAGGGATGGGGCGCTGAAGCTTTCTTT.

V usage is TRBV18 and J usage is TRBJ2-2; the match to TRBD1 covers 7 bases. The V segment lost 3 bases and the J segment 6 bases; nucleotides outside the gene matches: 10. Germline V gene data show CDR1 as KGHSH and CDR2 as LQKENI. CDR3 length equals 16 residues. The CDR3 bases are TGTGCCAGCTCACCTACACGGGACAGAATGTCCGGGGAGCTGTTTTTT. Protein sequence: CASSPTRDRMSGELFF.

The chain couples TRBV7-9 to TRBJ2-3, with D maybe TRBD2 (6 bases). The germline CDR1 and CDR2 sequences are SEHNR and FQNEAQ (reference sequence). V lost 3 bases to trimming and J lost 6 bases, with 13 bases between them. The CDR3 covers 14 residues. In nucleotides, the CDR3 is TGTGCCAGCAGCTTGGACTACCTCAAGGATACGCAGTATTTT. This encodes CASSLDYLKDTQYF. Combining the CDR3 with reference TRBV7-9 and TRBJ2-3 gives the whole variable domain DTGVSQNPRHKITKRGQNVTFRCDPISEHNRLYWYRQTLGQGPEFLTYFQNEAQLEKSRLLSDRFSAERPKGSFSTLEIQRTEQGDSAMYLCASSLDYLKDTQYFGPGTRLTVL.

Points on this clone: Other DNA sequences from this sample encode an identical CDR3 as well. The chain employs TRBV7-9 and TRBJ1-1; possibly TRBD1 for D (6 bases). Germline CDR1 SEHNR, CDR2 FQNEAQ (reference sequence). This CDR3 contains 14 residues. V was trimmed by 6 bases and J by 5 bases, leaving 16 bases between them. CDR3 DNA sequence: TGTGCCAGCAGTCTGGAGGGGGGGCGGACTGAAGCTTTCTTT. This codes for CASSLEGGRTEAFF.

The chain joins TRBV10-1 to TRBJ1-2; 8 bases match TRBD1. The germline V gene encodes CDR1 WNHNN and CDR2 SYGVQD (reference sequence). V gave up 3 bases and J gave up 4 bases; unmatched junction bases: 19. There are 19 residues in the CDR3. The CDR3 nucleotides read TGCGCCAGCAGTGACGCCGGACAGGGCGATTATCAGGCGTTCTATGGCTACACCTTC. Amino acids: CASSDAGQGDYQAFYGYTF.

V and J are TRBV7-6 and TRBJ1-5; no clear D gene. CDR1 is SGHVS and CDR2 is FNYEAQ in the germline V gene. The germline V and J ends were trimmed by 4 bases and 2 bases, with 9 bases remaining between them. This CDR3 comprises 14 residues. CDR3 sequence: CASSYERGNQPQHF. The CDR3 DNA follows: TGTGCCAGCAGCTACGAGAGGGGCAATCAGCCCCAGCATTTT.

The chain has TRBV12-5 and TRBJ1-2; no firm D call. This CDR3 contains 15 residues. Germline CDR1 LGHNT, CDR2 FRNRAP. V lost 6 bases and J 7 bases, leaving 21 bases between the germline ends. The CDR3 loop reads CASGTSLQPLGGYTF. For the CDR3, the DNA is TGTGCTAGTGGCACTTCGCTACAGCCTCTGGGTGGCTACACCTTC.

This sequence joins TRBV28 and TRBJ2-7; a weak D match, TRBD2 (6 bases). The V end lost 6 bases, the J end lost 0 bases, and 21 bases lay between the germline ends. In germline, CDR1 is MDHEN, CDR2 SYDVKM. CDR3 length: 17 residues. The CDR3 sequence: CASSLTRGTADSYEQYF. The DNA for the CDR3 is TGTGCCAGCAGCCTTACGCGCGGGACGGCGGACTCCTACGAGCAGTACTTC.

The rearrangement uses TRBV5-1 and TRBJ1-1, with D perhaps matching TRBD1 (5 bases). Between the trimmed V and J ends, which lost 2 bases and 4 bases, there was a span of 15 bases. CDR1 is SGHRS and CDR2 is YFSETQ in the germline V gene. The CDR3 length is 15 residues. Here the CDR3 reads CASSFELGGSTEAFF. In nucleotides, the CDR3 is TGCGCCAGCAGCTTCGAGCTGGGGGGGAGCACTGAAGCTTTCTTT.

The chain joins TRBV18 to TRBJ1-2, with D possibly being TRBD1 (5 bases). V was shortened by 6 bases and J by 12 bases, with 14 bases between the two germline ends. This CDR3 contains 11 residues. Germline lookup yields CDR1 KGHSH and CDR2 LQKENI. CDR3 nucleotides: TGTGCCAGCTCCCCCGGGGGTGTCCACACCTTC. This sequence encodes CASSPGGVHTF.

The chain is built from TRBV20-1 and TRBJ1-6, with a possible D match to TRBD1 (5 bases). The V gene's germline CDR1 is DFQATT and CDR2 SNEGSKA (reference sequence). V lost 3 bases and J lost 4, with 10 bases in between. The CDR3 covers 14 residues. The CDR3 region is CSASPREYNSPLHF. In nucleotides, the CDR3 is TGCAGTGCTAGTCCCAGGGAATATAATTCACCCCTCCACTTT.

The chain combines TRBV19 with TRBJ1-3; no firm D call. Trimming removed 7 bases from V and 0 bases from J, with 13 bases in between. The germline V gene encodes CDR1 LNHDA and CDR2 SQIVND (reference sequence). The CDR3 is made up of 15 amino acids. The CDR3 protein is CASTPEPSSGNTIYF. The CDR3 DNA is TGTGCCAGTACACCAGAACCCAGCTCTGGAAACACCATATATTTT. The full variable domain, rest sourced from reference TRBV19 and TRBJ1-3, is DGGITQSPKYLFRKEGQNVTLSCEQNLNHDAMYWYRQDPGQGLRLIYYSQIVNDFQKGDIAEGYSVSREKKESFPLTVTSAQKNPTAFYLCASTPEPSSGNTIYFGEGSWLTVV.

The CDR3 sequence is CASSGRGLAGGETQYF. CDR3 in DNA: TGTGCCAGCAGTGGAAGGGGCCTAGCGGGAGGAGAGACCCAGTACTTC. V and J are TRBV7-9 and TRBJ2-5, with 11 nucleotides matching TRBD2. Trimming removed 6 bases from V and 4 bases from J; junction bases left unmatched: 10. Germline V gene sequence: CDR1 SEHNR, CDR2 FQNEAQ (reference sequence). The CDR3 runs to 16 residues.

CDR3 nucleotides: TGTGCCAGCAGCTTAGATCGACTGCTCAATGAGCAGTTCTTC. This translates into CASSLDRLLNEQFF. The genes are TRBV7-8 and TRBJ2-1; no clear D gene. V lost 1 base and J lost 6, with 10 bases in between. The CDR3 is 14 amino acids. From germline, CDR1 is SGHVS and CDR2 FQNEAQ. The full variable domain, with the rest looked up from reference TRBV7-8 and TRBJ2-1, is GAGVSQSPRYKVAKRGQDVALRCDPISGHVSLFWYQQALGQGPEFLTYFQNEAQLDKSGLPSDRFFAERPEGSVSTLKIQRTQQEDSAVYLCASSLDRLLNEQFFGPGTRLTVL.